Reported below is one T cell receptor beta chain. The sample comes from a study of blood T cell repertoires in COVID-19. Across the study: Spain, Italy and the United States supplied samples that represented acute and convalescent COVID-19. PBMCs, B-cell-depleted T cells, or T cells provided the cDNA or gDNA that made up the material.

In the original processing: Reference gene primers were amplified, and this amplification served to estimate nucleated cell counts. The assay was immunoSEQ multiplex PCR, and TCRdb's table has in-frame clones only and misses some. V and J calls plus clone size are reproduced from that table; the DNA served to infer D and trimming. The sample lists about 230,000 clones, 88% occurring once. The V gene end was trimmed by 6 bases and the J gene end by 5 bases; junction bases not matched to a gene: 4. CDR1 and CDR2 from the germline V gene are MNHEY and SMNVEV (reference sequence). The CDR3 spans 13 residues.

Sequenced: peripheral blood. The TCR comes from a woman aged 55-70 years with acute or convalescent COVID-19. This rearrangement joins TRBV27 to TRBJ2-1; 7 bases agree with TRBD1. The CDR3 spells CASRDTGDNEQFF. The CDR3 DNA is TGTGCCAGCAGGGACACAGGGGACAATGAGCAGTTCTTC.